Presented here are 20 T cell receptor beta chains from one specimen sequenced in a study of shared clonotypes between healthy human individuals. Naive CD8 cells were CD45RO-negative, positively selected for CCR7, excluding terminally differentiated effector memory CD45RA+ cells. Profiling relied on immunoSEQ multiplex PCR, and the TCRdb table lists in-frame clones only, not all of them. The repertoire has millions of clones, just over 90% of them found once; the top ten carry more than 1.5%. Specimen: naive CD8+ T cells from PBMCs. The receptors were sampled from a man younger than 35 in good health. Some clones in this sample may be carry-over from other donors' samples.

To note about this clone: Other DNA sequences in this sample translate to the same CDR3. The chain links TRBV27 to TRBJ2-2; D is undetermined. This CDR3 region has 12 residues. Trimming removed 5 bases at V and 5 bases at J, with 6 bases between. Germline V lookup: CDR1 MNHEY, CDR2 SMNVEV (reference sequence). The CDR3 sequence is CASSPTTGELFF. In DNA, the CDR3 is TGTGCCAGCAGTCCGACAACCGGGGAGCTGTTTTTT.

This clone was seen only once. The J gene is TRBJ1-4, the V gene TRBV19; tentatively, D is TRBD1 (6 bases). V was trimmed by 5 bases and J by 6 bases, leaving 16 bases between them. In germline, CDR1 is LNHDA, CDR2 SQIVND (reference sequence). The length of the CDR3 is 15 residues. This CDR3 reads CASSPLLGGDEKLFF. The DNA for the CDR3 is TGTGCCAGTAGTCCCCTCTTAGGGGGTGATGAAAAACTGTTTTTT.

The V call is TRBV5-1, the J call TRBJ2-5; 12 bases match TRBD2. V lost 4 bases to trimming and J lost 4 bases; unmatched junction nucleotides: 5. The CDR3 is 15 residues long. In germline, CDR1 is SGHRS, CDR2 YFSETQ. CDR3 in DNA: TGCGCCAGCAGCCTACTAGCGGGAGGTTCAGAGACCCAGTACTTC. The encoded protein is CASSLLAGGSETQYF.

The J gene is TRBJ2-6, the V gene TRBV2; D remains ambiguous. Germline V CDR1 and CDR2: SNHLY, FYNNEI. The CDR3 runs 17 residues. Trimming took 3 bases from V and 8 from J, leaving 20 bases between them. CDR3 amino acids: CASSEQVPTANPNVLTF. CDR3 DNA sequence: TGTGCCAGCAGTGAGCAGGTCCCTACAGCTAATCCCAACGTCCTGACTTTC. The whole variable domain, filled in from reference TRBV2 and TRBJ2-6, reads EPEVTQTPSHQVTQMGQEVILRCVPISNHLYFYWYRQILGQKVEFLVSFYNNEISEKSEIFDDQFSVERPDGSNFTLKIRSTKLEDSAMYFCASSEQVPTANPNVLTFGAGSRLTVL.

The chain carries TRBV5-1 and TRBJ2-3; perhaps TRBD2 as D (6 bases). This CDR3 is built from 14 residues. The V end was cut by 3 bases, the J end by 2 bases, with 10 bases between. Germline V CDR1 and CDR2: SGHRS, YFSETQ. In DNA, the CDR3 is TGCGCCAGCAGCTGGGGGGTGGTCACAGATACGCAGTATTTT. It is translated as CASSWGVVTDTQYF.

The chain links TRBV6-5 to TRBJ2-5; 8 bases fit TRBD1. Trimming at V came to 7 bases and at J to 5 bases, leaving 6 bases not matched to a gene. The CDR3 length is 13 residues. Germline CDR1 is MNHEY and CDR2 is SVGAGI. CDR3 nucleotides: TGTGCCAGCATGAACAGGGGGTCGGAGACCCAGTACTTC. This translates into CASMNRGSETQYF.

The chain joins TRBV27 to TRBJ2-6; a possible D gene is TRBD1 (6 bases). CDR1 and CDR2 (germline): MNHEY, SMNVEV (reference sequence). The CDR3 length is 18 residues. Trimming cost V 1 base and J 2 bases, with 15 bases left between them. The CDR3 reads CASSLWPRTVTGANVLTF. The CDR3 coding sequence is TGTGCCAGCAGTTTATGGCCCAGGACAGTCACTGGGGCCAACGTCCTGACTTTC.

The V gene is TRBV5-4, the J gene TRBJ1-5; D gene unclear. V shed 5 bases and J shed 3 bases, with 12 bases lying between them. CDR3 length: 14 amino acids. Germline V gene lookup returns CDR1 SGHNT and CDR2 YYREEE (reference sequence). CDR3 DNA sequence: TGTGCCAGCAGTAGGTCCGGGGTCAATCAGCCCCAGCATTTT. This encodes CASSRSGVNQPQHF.

As DNA, the CDR3 is TGTGCCAGCAGCGTAGACCGGGAGCTCGGTAATGAGCAGTTCTTC. It codes for CASSVDRELGNEQFF. The J gene is TRBJ2-1, the V gene TRBV9, with D perhaps TRBD2 (6 bases). There are 15 residues in the CDR3. The germline V gene encodes CDR1 SGDLS and CDR2 YYNGEE. Trimming took 0 bases from V and 7 from J, leaving 14 bases between them.

The chain uses TRBV28 and TRBJ1-1, with D hard to call. Trimming removed 3 bases from V and 4 bases from J, with 12 bases in between. This CDR3 has 14 residues. The V gene's germline CDR1 is MDHEN and CDR2 SYDVKM. DNA for the CDR3: TGTGCCAGCAGTTTCACGACGGGGAGCACTGAAGCTTTCTTT. This encodes CASSFTTGSTEAFF.

The rearrangement uses TRBV2 and TRBJ2-7, with a tentative D call TRBD1 (6 bases). V was pared by 5 bases and J by 3 bases, with 17 bases between. The germline V gene has CDR1 SNHLY and CDR2 FYNNEI. CDR3 size: 15 residues. CDR3: CASSSGTSSFYEQYF. CDR3 coding DNA: TGTGCCAGCAGTTCCGGGACAAGTAGTTTCTACGAGCAGTACTTC. Drawing the rest from reference TRBV2 and TRBJ2-7, the complete variable domain is EPEVTQTPSHQVTQMGQEVILRCVPISNHLYFYWYRQILGQKVEFLVSFYNNEISEKSEIFDDQFSVERPDGSNFTLKIRSTKLEDSAMYFCASSSGTSSFYEQYFGPGTRLTVT.

The chain couples TRBV15 to TRBJ1-2; TRBD1 matches 7 bases. CDR3 size: 14 residues. Germline V CDR1 and CDR2: LNHNV, YYDKDF (reference sequence). V lost 1 base and J lost 4; bases outside the gene matches: 3. The DNA of the CDR3 is TGTGCCACCAGCAGAGGGACAGGCGCCTATGGCTACACCTTC. It is translated as CATSRGTGAYGYTF.

V is TRBV6-6 and J is TRBJ2-3; D ambiguous. The CDR3 length is 15 residues. CDR1 MNHNY and CDR2 SVGAGI come from the germline V gene (reference sequence). V lost 5 bases and J 3 bases, leaving 15 bases between the germline ends. The CDR3 loop is CASSPSESGTDTQYF. Here the CDR3 DNA reads TGTGCCAGCAGTCCCTCCGAATCTGGAACAGATACGCAGTATTTT.

J is TRBJ2-4 and V is TRBV6-6; no firm D call. V was cut by 7 bases and J by 0 bases, with 7 bases left in between. Per germline, CDR1 MNHNY and CDR2 SVGAGI (reference sequence). There are 13 residues in the CDR3. In DNA form, the CDR3 reads TGTGCCAGCACCGCCATAGCCAAAAACATTCAGTACTTC. It encodes CASTAIAKNIQYF.

The genes are TRBV2 and TRBJ2-4, with a tentative D call TRBD2 (6 bases). Germline loops: CDR1 SNHLY, CDR2 FYNNEI. V was clipped by 4 bases and J by 0 bases, with 10 bases between them. The CDR3 length is 15 residues. The CDR3 sequence: CASSGRDLAKNIQYF. The DNA of the CDR3 is TGTGCCAGCAGTGGCAGGGACTTAGCCAAAAACATTCAGTACTTC.

This clone was seen once. This sequence joins TRBV6-5 and TRBJ2-2, with 7 bases matching TRBD1. The J segment lost 1 base and the V segment lost 7 bases, leaving 6 bases of the junction unmatched. This CDR3 spans 15 amino acids. Germline values: CDR1 MNHEY, CDR2 SVGAGI. The CDR3 region is CASTKYRGNTGELFF. CDR3 coding DNA: TGTGCCAGCACCAAATACAGGGGGAACACCGGGGAGCTGTTTTTT.

J is TRBJ2-2 and V is TRBV7-6, with TRBD2 identical over 15 bases. CDR1 and CDR2 (germline): SGHVS, FNYEAQ. With V trimmed by 1 base and J by 7 bases, 4 bases remained unmatched. CDR3 length: 17 amino acids. CDR3 coding DNA: TGTGCCAGCAGCTTAGTGAGGACTAGCGGGAGGGACGGGGAGCTGTTTTTT. Translated: CASSLVRTSGRDGELFF.

This sequence joins TRBV10-1 and TRBJ2-7; TRBD2 might be the D (5 bases). The V gene's germline CDR1 is WNHNN and CDR2 SYGVQD (reference sequence). There are 17 residues in the CDR3. The germline V and J ends were trimmed by 2 bases and 0 bases, with 17 bases remaining between them. Here the CDR3 reads CASSETKEGLSSYEQYF. Here the CDR3 DNA reads TGCGCCAGCAGTGAGACAAAAGAGGGCTTGAGCTCCTACGAGCAGTACTTC.

This clone was picked up one time. The V and J genes are TRBV12-5 and TRBJ2-1; 7 positions match TRBD2. Germline V gene lookup returns CDR1 LGHNT and CDR2 FRNRAP. J gave up 5 bases and V 3 bases, and 19 bases lay outside the gene matches. CDR3 size: 19 residues. The CDR3 DNA reads TGTGCTAGTGGTTTAACAGGACTAGGTTCCCTACCTATCGACAATGAGCAGTTCTTC. It codes for CASGLTGLGSLPIDNEQFF.

V is TRBV4-3 and J is TRBJ2-2, with no clear D. The V end lost 5 bases, the J end lost 0 bases, and 13 bases lay between the germline ends. The CDR3 totals 16 residues. The germline V gene encodes CDR1 LGHNA and CDR2 YSLEER. CDR3 DNA: TGCGCCAGCAGCACTGACGGATTCGCGAACACCGGGGAGCTGTTTTTT. Its protein product is CASSTDGFANTGELFF.